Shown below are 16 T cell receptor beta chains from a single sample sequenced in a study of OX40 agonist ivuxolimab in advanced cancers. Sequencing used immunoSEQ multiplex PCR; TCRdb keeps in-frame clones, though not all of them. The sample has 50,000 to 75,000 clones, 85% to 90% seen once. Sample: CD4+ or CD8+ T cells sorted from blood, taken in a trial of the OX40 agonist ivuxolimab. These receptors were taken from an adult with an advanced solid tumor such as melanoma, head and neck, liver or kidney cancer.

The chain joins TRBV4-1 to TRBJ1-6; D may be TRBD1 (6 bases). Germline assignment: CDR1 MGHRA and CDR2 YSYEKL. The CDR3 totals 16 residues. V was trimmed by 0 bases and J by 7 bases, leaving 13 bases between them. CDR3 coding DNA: TGCGCCAGCAGCCAAGAGAACAGGGTGGAGAATTCACCCCTCCACTTT. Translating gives CASSQENRVENSPLHF.

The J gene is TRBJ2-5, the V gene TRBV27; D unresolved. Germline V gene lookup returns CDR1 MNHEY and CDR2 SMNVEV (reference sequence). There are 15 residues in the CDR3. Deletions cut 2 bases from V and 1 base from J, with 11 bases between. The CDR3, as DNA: TGTGCCAGCAGTTTAAGGCGGCCCCGCCAAGAGACCCAGTACTTC. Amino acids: CASSLRRPRQETQYF.

CDR3 DNA sequence: TGCGCCAGCAGCCCCCGGACAGGGGGGCGTCAGCCCCAGCATTTT. This gives the protein CASSPRTGGRQPQHF. V and J are TRBV4-1 and TRBJ1-5; 10 bases are shared with TRBD1. The CDR3 loop spans 15 amino acids. The germline gives CDR1 MGHRA, CDR2 YSYEKL. V shed 4 bases and J 6 bases; nucleotides not matched to a gene: 6.

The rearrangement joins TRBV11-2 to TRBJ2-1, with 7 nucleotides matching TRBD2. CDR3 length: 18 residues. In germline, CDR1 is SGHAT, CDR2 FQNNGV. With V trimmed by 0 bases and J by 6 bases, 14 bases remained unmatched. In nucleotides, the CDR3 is TGTGCCAGCAGCTTAGATCTCGCGGGAGTATTGGGAAGCAATGAGCAGTTCTTC. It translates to CASSLDLAGVLGSNEQFF.

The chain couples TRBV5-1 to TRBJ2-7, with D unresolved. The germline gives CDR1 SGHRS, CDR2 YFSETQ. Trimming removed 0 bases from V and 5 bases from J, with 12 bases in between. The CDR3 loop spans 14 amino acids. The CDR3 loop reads CASSLEVVPDEQYF. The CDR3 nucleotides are TGCGCCAGCAGCTTGGAAGTGGTACCGGACGAGCAGTACTTC.

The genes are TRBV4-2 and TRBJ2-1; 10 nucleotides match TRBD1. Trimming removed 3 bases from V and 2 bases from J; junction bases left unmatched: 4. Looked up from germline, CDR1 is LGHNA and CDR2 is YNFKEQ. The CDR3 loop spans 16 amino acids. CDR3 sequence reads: CASSQDRGEAYNEQFF. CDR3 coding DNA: TGTGCCAGCAGCCAGGACAGGGGGGAGGCCTACAATGAGCAGTTCTTC.

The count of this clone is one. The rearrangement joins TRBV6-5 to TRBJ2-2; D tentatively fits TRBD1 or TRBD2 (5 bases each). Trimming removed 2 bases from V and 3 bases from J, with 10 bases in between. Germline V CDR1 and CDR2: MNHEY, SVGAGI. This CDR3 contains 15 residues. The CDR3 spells CASSYGTRDTGELFF. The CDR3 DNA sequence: TGTGCCAGCAGTTACGGGACGAGGGACACCGGGGAGCTGTTTTTT.

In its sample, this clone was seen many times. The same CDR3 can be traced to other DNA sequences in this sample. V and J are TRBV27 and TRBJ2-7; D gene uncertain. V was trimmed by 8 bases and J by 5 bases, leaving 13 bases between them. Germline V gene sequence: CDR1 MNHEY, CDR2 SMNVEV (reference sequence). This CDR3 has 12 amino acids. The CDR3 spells CASSTAADEQYF. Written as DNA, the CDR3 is TGTGCCAGCTCTACCGCCGCTGACGAGCAGTACTTC.

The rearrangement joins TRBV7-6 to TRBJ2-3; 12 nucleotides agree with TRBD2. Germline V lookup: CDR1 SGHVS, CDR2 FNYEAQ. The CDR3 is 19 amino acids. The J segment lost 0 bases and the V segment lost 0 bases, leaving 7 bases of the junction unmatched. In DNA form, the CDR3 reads TGTGCCAGCAGCTTAGCGCTGGCTAGCGGGGGGGAGAGCACAGATACGCAGTATTTT. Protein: CASSLALASGGESTDTQYF. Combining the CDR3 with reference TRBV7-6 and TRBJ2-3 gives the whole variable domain GAGVSQSPRYKVTKRGQDVALRCDPISGHVSLYWYRQALGQGPEFLTYFNYEAQQDKSGLPNDRFSAERPEGSISTLTIQRTEQRDSAMYRCASSLALASGGESTDTQYFGPGTRLTVL.

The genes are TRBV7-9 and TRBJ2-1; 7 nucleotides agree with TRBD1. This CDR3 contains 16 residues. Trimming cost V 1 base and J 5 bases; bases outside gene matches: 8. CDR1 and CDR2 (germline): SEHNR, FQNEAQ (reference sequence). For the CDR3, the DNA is TGTGCCAGCAGCTTAGAACAGGGGCTGAGGAACAATGAGCAGTTCTTC. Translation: CASSLEQGLRNNEQFF.

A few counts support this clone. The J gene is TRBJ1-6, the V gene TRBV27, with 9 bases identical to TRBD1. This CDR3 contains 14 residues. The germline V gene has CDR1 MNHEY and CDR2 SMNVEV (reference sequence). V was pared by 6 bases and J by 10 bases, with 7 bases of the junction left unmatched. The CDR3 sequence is CASSSGTGTSPLHF. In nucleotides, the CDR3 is TGTGCCAGCAGCTCCGGGACAGGGACATCACCCCTCCACTTT.

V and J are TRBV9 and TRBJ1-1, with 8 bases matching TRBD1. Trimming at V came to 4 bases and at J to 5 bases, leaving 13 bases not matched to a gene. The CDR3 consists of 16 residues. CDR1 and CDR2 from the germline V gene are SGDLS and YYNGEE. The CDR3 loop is CASSRIESRGRTEAFF. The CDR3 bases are TGTGCCAGCAGCCGAATTGAGAGCAGGGGGCGAACTGAAGCTTTCTTT.

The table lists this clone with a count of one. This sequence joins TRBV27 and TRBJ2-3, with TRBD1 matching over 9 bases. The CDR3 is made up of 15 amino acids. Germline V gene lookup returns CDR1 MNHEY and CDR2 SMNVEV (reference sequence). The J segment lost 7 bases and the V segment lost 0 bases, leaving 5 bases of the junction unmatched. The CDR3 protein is CASSLSGTGWNTQYF. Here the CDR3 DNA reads TGTGCCAGCAGTTTATCCGGGACAGGGTGGAATACGCAGTATTTT.

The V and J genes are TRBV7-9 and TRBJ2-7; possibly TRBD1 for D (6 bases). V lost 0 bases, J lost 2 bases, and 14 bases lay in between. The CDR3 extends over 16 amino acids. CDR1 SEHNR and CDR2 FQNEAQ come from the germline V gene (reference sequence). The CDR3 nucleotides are TGTGCCAGCAGCTTAGCGCGAGGACAGAAAACCTACGAGCAGTACTTC. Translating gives CASSLARGQKTYEQYF.

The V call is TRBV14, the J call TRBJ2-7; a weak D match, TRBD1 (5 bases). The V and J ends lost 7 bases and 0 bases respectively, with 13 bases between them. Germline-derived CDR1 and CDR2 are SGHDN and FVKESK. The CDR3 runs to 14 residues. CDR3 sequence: CASNRVGVSYEQYF. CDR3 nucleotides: TGTGCCAGCAACCGGGTAGGGGTCTCCTACGAGCAGTACTTC.

CDR3 sequence (DNA): TGTGCCAGCAGCCCTTTTGGAGGGAACACTGAAGCTTTCTTT. Translated: CASSPFGGNTEAFF. The chain joins TRBV13 to TRBJ1-1; D is unresolved. Germline values: CDR1 PRHDT, CDR2 FYEKMQ (reference sequence). Deletions cut 5 bases from V and 1 base from J, with 11 bases between. This CDR3 is 14 amino acids long. The whole variable domain, remainder taken from reference TRBV13 and TRBJ1-1, is AAGVIQSPRHLIKEKRETATLKCYPIPRHDTVYWYQQGPGQDPQFLISFYEKMQSDKGSIPDRFSAQQFSDYHSELNMSSLELGDSALYFCASSPFGGNTEAFFGQGTRLTVV.